A single sample gave rise to the 17 T cell receptor beta chains below, sequenced in a study of early T cells in non-severe SARS-CoV-2 infection. From the 5' RACE reads, TCRdb called clonotypes with MiXCR, one entry per CDR3 protein. The sample holds fewer than 65,000 distinct CDR3 sequences; around 8.3% are singletons and the top ten take about 10%. The source material was whole blood, sampled at baseline. The receptors come from an adult who was a healthcare worker with PCR-confirmed SARS-CoV-2 infection or an uninfected control (not recorded which).

This clonotype was detected a few times. The rearrangement links TRBV9 to TRBJ2-3; D is unresolved. The CDR3 extends over 12 amino acids. V was cut by 0 bases and J by 4 bases, with 3 bases left in between. Germline CDR1 SGDLS, CDR2 YYNGEE. This chain's CDR3 is CASSVGSDTQYF. The CDR3, as DNA: TGTGCCAGCAGCGTAGGATCAGATACGCAGTATTTT.

This clonotype has more than one count but fewer than ten. The J gene is TRBJ2-7, the V gene TRBV2; TRBD1 aligns across 10 bases. The CDR3 has 14 residues. From germline, CDR1 is SNHLY and CDR2 FYNNEI. With V trimmed by 7 bases and J by 6 bases, 9 bases remained unmatched. The CDR3 reads CASNRGTGASEQYF. The CDR3 DNA follows: TGTGCCAGCAACAGAGGGACAGGGGCAAGCGAGCAGTACTTC.

The gene calls are TRBV6-5 and TRBJ2-7, with TRBD2 matching 7 bases. J lost 5 bases, V lost 4 bases, and 2 bases had no gene match. Germline assignment: CDR1 MNHEY and CDR2 SVGAGI. This CDR3 is 12 amino acids long. DNA of the CDR3: TGTGCCAGCAGTTGGGGGGGAAACGAGCAGTACTTC. It translates to CASSWGGNEQYF.

CDR3 sequence: CASSPQGQIYGYTF. DNA for the CDR3: TGTGCCAGCAGTCCCCAGGGACAGATCTATGGCTACACCTTC. The chain links TRBV25-1 to TRBJ1-2; 7 bases align to TRBD1. The CDR3 sequence is 14 residues long. The V and J ends lost 5 bases and 4 bases, in that order; junction bases with no gene match: 7. Germline CDR1 is MGHDK and CDR2 is SYGVNS.

Of note for this clonotype: Given a much more abundant clone one base away, this may be a read error. The chain links TRBV2 to TRBJ2-3; the D gene is possibly TRBD1 (5 bases). Germline CDR1 and CDR2: SNHLY and FYNNEI. The CDR3 has 16 residues. CDR3 DNA sequence: TGTGTCAGCAGTGATTGGGGCGGCACCCCCTGGGATACGCAGTATTTT. This sequence encodes CVSSDWGGTPWDTQYF.

A few counts support this clonotype. The V call is TRBV28, the J call TRBJ2-7; D not resolved. Trimming took off 2 bases at V and 3 bases at J, with 8 bases between the two ends. The CDR3 spans 13 residues. CDR1 MDHEN and CDR2 SYDVKM come from the germline V gene. Written as DNA, the CDR3 is TGTGCCAGCAGTTTAGAGGCAGTCTACGAGCAGTACTTC. This translates into CASSLEAVYEQYF.

This clonotype was detected ten times or more. V usage is TRBV10-1 and J usage is TRBJ2-3; D may correspond to TRBD1 or TRBD2 (5 bases each). CDR3 length: 15 residues. V shed 3 bases and J shed 4 bases, with 14 bases lying between them. Looked up from germline, CDR1 is WNHNN and CDR2 is SYGVQD (reference sequence). The CDR3, as DNA: TGCGCCAGCAGTGATCCAGCACTAGGGGCAGATACGCAGTATTTT. The encoded protein is CASSDPALGADTQYF.

Only a few counts were recorded for this clonotype. The genes are TRBV6-1 and TRBJ2-7; D unresolved. The length of the CDR3 is 14 residues. Trimming left V 2 bases short and J 2 bases short, with 10 bases between. The germline gives CDR1 MNHNS, CDR2 SASEGT. DNA for the CDR3: TGTGCCAGCAGTGAAAGGATTCAGGCCTACGAGCAGTACTTC. It yields the protein CASSERIQAYEQYF.

This clonotype was counted ten times or more. The chain has TRBV4-2 and TRBJ2-1; no reliable D call. Per the germline V gene, CDR1 is LGHNA and CDR2 is YNFKEQ. Trimming left V 2 bases short and J 4 bases short, with 3 bases between. CDR3 length: 12 amino acids. This chain's CDR3 is CASSQNYNEQFF. CDR3 DNA: TGTGCCAGCAGCCAAAATTACAATGAGCAGTTCTTC.

This clonotype was observed at least ten times. The V and J genes are TRBV4-1 and TRBJ2-1; D is ambiguous. Germline V gene lookup returns CDR1 MGHRA and CDR2 YSYEKL. The V end lost 0 bases, the J end lost 15 bases, and 15 bases lay between the germline ends. This CDR3 spans 13 amino acids. The CDR3 loop reads CASSQDGDFLRFF. The CDR3 DNA is TGCGCCAGCAGCCAAGATGGGGATTTCCTCCGGTTCTTC.

This clonotype appeared many times. V and J are TRBV5-4 and TRBJ1-3; D is possibly TRBD1 (5 bases). Deletions cut 1 base from V and 6 bases from J, with 11 bases between. CDR3 size: 14 residues. Germline V lookup: CDR1 SGHNT, CDR2 YYREEE (reference sequence). CDR3 sequence (DNA): TGTGCCAGCAGCTTGAGAGGAGGGGAAAACACCATATATTTT. Protein sequence: CASSLRGGENTIYF.

This sequence joins TRBV10-3 and TRBJ2-3; 13 bases match TRBD2. Germline CDR1 is ENHRY and CDR2 is SYGVKD. V was clipped by 3 bases and J by 7 bases; unmatched bases: 7. The CDR3 spans 16 residues. The CDR3 DNA reads TGTGCCATCAGTGATCCGGGACTAGCGGGGTGGCATACGCAGTATTTT. Translated, it gives CAISDPGLAGWHTQYF.

This clonotype was detected only once. Being one base from a much bigger clone, this may be a read error. The V and J genes are TRBV28 and TRBJ1-1; 8 bases map to TRBD1. The V gene's germline CDR1 is MDHEN and CDR2 SYDVKM. V shed 6 bases and J 0 bases; nucleotides not matched to a gene: 12. This CDR3 is built from 17 residues. The CDR3 spells CASSTDREVWMNTEAFF. The CDR3 region has the DNA TGTGCCAGCAGCACGGACAGGGAGGTGTGGATGAACACTGAAGCTTTCTTT.

This clonotype has ten or more counts. The rearrangement joins TRBV6-1 to TRBJ2-2; D unresolved. Germline values: CDR1 MNHNS, CDR2 SASEGT. The CDR3 spans 15 residues. Trimming pared 2 bases from V and 1 base from J, leaving 8 bases between. Here the CDR3 reads CASSEFEENTGELFF. As DNA, the CDR3 is TGTGCCAGCAGTGAATTTGAGGAGAACACCGGGGAGCTGTTTTTT.

The genes are TRBV6-5 and TRBJ2-1, with D perhaps matching TRBD1 (6 bases). CDR1 MNHEY and CDR2 SVGAGI come from the germline V gene. Between the trimmed V and J ends, which lost 7 bases and 8 bases, there was a span of 21 bases. This CDR3 is 15 amino acids long. CDR3 DNA sequence: TGTGCCAGCAACAAGAGGACAGATGGGGGTTATGAGCAGTTCTTC. Translation gives CASNKRTDGGYEQFF.

This clonotype has just a few counts. The chain recombines TRBV7-9 with TRBJ2-7; 8 nucleotides agree with TRBD2. Germline V gives CDR1 SEHNR, CDR2 FQNEAQ (reference sequence). V lost 3 bases to trimming and J lost 2 bases; unmatched junction nucleotides: 6. The CDR3 contains 15 residues. The CDR3 DNA sequence: TGTGCCAGCAGCTTCGTAGCGGGACGAACCTACGAGCAGTACTTC. The encoded protein is CASSFVAGRTYEQYF. Filled out from reference TRBV7-9 and TRBJ2-7, the complete variable domain reads DTGVSQNPRHKITKRGQNVTFRCDPISEHNRLYWYRQTLGQGPEFLTYFQNEAQLEKSRLLSDRFSAERPKGSFSTLEIQRTEQGDSAMYLCASSFVAGRTYEQYFGPGTRLTVT.

This clonotype was seen a handful of times. V gene TRBV14 combines with J gene TRBJ1-3, with 9 positions matching TRBD1. This CDR3 spans 16 amino acids. Unmatched junction bases numbered 10, after V lost 6 bases and J lost 4 bases. Germline loops: CDR1 SGHDN, CDR2 FVKESK. CDR3: CASSLQTGGSGNTIYF. CDR3 bases: TGTGCCAGCAGTCTTCAAACAGGGGGCTCAGGAAACACCATATATTTT. Full variable domain (rest looked up from reference TRBV14 and TRBJ1-3): EAGVTQFPSHSVIEKGQTVTLRCDPISGHDNLYWYRRVMGKEIKFLLHFVKESKQDESGMPNNRFLAERTGGTYSTLKVQPAELEDSGVYFCASSLQTGGSGNTIYFGEGSWLTVV.